This TCR beta chain was observed in a study of cytotoxic CD8 clonotypes in ibrutinib-treated CLL. The overall study: There were about 12 relapsed/refractory patients and around 15 treatment-naive patients, and under 18 were IGHV unmutated.

The study's findings and limits: Ibrutinib response saw clonality rise, and progression saw it return toward baseline. Public clonotypes showed up rarely, and on treatment they shrank or held steady.

This clone was counted only a few times. What it recognizes is unknown. Cryopreserved PBMCs yielded roughly 2 micrograms of genomic DNA for TCR beta libraries. Germline V gene sequence: CDR1 SEHNR, CDR2 FQNEAQ (reference sequence). Germline trimming cut 4 bases from V and 4 bases from J; bases unmatched to any gene: 7. This CDR3 has 15 residues. The method was immunoSEQ multiplex PCR; TCRdb's version includes in-frame clones alone and lacks a portion of them. The sample has 300,000 to 400,000 clones, roughly 67% seen once. V usage is TRBV7-9 and J usage is TRBJ2-7, with 10 bases aligning to TRBD1. The source was PBMCs, collected after 36 months of ibrutinib treatment. The TCR comes from a human donor with chronic lymphocytic leukemia. Here the CDR3 reads CASSSRQGAFYEQYF. The CDR3 DNA follows: TGTGCCAGCAGCTCCCGACAGGGGGCGTTTTACGAGCAGTACTTC.